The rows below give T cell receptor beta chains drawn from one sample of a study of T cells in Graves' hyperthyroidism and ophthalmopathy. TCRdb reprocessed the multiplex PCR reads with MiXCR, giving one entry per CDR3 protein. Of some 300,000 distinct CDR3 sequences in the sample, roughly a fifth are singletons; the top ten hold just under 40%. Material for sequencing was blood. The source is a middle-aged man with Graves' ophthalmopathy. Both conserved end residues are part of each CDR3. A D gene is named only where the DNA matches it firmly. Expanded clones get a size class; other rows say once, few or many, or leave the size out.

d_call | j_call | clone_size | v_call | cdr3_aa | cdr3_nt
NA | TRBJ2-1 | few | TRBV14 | CASSQWDLGNEQFF | TGTGCCAGCAGCCAATGGGACCTCGGCAATGAGCAGTTCTTC
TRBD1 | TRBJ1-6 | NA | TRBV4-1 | CASSQDKQGAQNSPLHF | TGCGCCAGCAGCCAAGATAAACAGGGGGCGCAAAATTCACCCCTCCACTTT
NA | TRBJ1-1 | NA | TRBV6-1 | CASSYRPGSEAFF | TGTGCCAGCAGTTACCGGCCAGGGTCTGAAGCTTTCTTT
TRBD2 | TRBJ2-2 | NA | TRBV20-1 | CSAREAGGPRGGELFF | TGCAGTGCTAGAGAAGCGGGAGGGCCTAGGGGCGGGGAGCTGTTTTTT
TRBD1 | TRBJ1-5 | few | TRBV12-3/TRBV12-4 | CASSLGTGRPQHF | TGTGCCAGCAGTTTAGGGACAGGGAGGCCCCAGCATTTT
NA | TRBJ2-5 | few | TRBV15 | CATRKTGVEETQYF | TGTGCCACCAGGAAAACCGGGGTTGAAGAGACCCAGTACTTC
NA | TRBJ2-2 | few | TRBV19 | CASSIGRLAGELFF | TGTGCCAGTAGTATAGGTCGATTGGCCGGGGAGCTGTTTTTT
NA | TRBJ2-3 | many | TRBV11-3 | CASSFTYADTQYF | TGTGCCAGCAGCTTTACCTATGCAGATACGCAGTATTTT
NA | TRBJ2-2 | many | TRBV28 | CASAIGGELFF | TGTGCCAGCGCCATAGGCGGGGAGCTGTTTTTT
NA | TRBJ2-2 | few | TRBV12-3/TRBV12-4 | CASSPSGGNTGELFF | TGTGCCAGCAGCCCCAGCGGAGGGAACACCGGGGAGCTGTTTTTT
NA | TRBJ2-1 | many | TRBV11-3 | CASSSKYNEQFF | TGTGCCAGCAGCTCGAAGTACAATGAGCAGTTCTTC
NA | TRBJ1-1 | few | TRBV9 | CASSVGNSVRTEAFF | TGTGCCAGCAGCGTAGGAAACAGCGTTCGTACTGAAGCTTTCTTT
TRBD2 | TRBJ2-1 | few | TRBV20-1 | CSAPGTSGTYEQFF | TGCAGTGCCCCTGGGACTAGCGGGACCTATGAGCAGTTCTTC
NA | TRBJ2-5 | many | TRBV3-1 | CASSQVTRGGETQYF | TGTGCCAGCAGCCAAGTAACCCGGGGTGGGGAGACCCAGTACTTC
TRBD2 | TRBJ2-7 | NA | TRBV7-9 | CASSPSGTPYEQYF | TGTGCCAGCAGTCCTAGCGGGACCCCCTACGAGCAGTACTTC
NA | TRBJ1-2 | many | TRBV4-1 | CASSLGPAAGGYTF | TGCGCCAGCAGCCTCGGCCCGGCAGCGGGAGGCTACACCTTC
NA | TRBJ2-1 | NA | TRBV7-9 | CASSTVPGIYNEQFF | TGTGCCAGCAGCACAGTACCGGGGATATACAATGAGCAGTTCTTC
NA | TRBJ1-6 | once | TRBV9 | CVSSPAAEFRGSPLHF | TGTGTCAGCAGCCCCGCGGCGGAGTTCAGGGGTTCACCCCTCCACTTT
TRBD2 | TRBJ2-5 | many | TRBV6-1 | CASSLPSGSGSQETQYF | TGTGCCAGCAGCCTACCTAGCGGGAGTGGATCCCAAGAGACCCAGTACTTC
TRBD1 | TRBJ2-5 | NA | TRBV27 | CASSRQGRTGTQYF | TGTGCCAGCAGCCGACAGGGGCGGACTGGTACCCAGTACTTC
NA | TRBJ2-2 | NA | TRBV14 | CASSQSLFTGELFF | TGTGCCAGCAGCCAAAGTCTATTCACCGGGGAGCTGTTTTTT
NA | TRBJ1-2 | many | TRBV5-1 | CASSLTATNYGYTF | TGCGCCAGCAGCTTGACAGCCACTAACTATGGCTACACCTTC
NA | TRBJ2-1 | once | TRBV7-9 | CASGSTYNEQFF | TGTGCCAGCGGGAGTACCTACAATGAGCAGTTCTTC
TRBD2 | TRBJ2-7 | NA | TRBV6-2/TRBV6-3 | CASSYSGLASYEQYF | TGTGCCAGCAGTTACTCGGGACTAGCCTCCTACGAGCAGTACTTC
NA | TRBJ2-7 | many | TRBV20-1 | CSATERAGSYEQYF | TGCAGTGCTACCGAGCGAGCAGGGTCCTACGAGCAGTACTTC
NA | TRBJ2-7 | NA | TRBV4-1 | CASGGPANSYEQYF | TGCGCCAGCGGCGGACCAGCGAACTCCTACGAGCAGTACTTC
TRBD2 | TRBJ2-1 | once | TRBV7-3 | CASSREEYSEQFF | TGTGCCAGCAGTCGGGAGGAATACTCTGAGCAGTTCTTC
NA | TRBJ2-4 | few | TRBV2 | CASSGGGGGRTKNIQYF | TGTGCCAGCAGTGGAGGGGGAGGCGGGAGAACCAAAAACATTCAGTACTTC
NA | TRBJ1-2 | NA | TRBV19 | CASTPLQGAQTNYGYTF | TGTGCCAGTACTCCGTTACAGGGAGCGCAAACTAACTATGGCTACACCTTC
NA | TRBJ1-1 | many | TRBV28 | CASSLSNSGSTEAFF | TGTGCCAGCAGTCTATCAAACTCAGGGAGCACTGAAGCTTTCTTT
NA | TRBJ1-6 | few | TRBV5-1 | CASSLAGLNSPLHF | TGTGCCAGCAGCTTGGCTGGCCTAAATTCACCCCTCCACTTT
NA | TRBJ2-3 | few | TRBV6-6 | CASSYSRGELDTQYF | TGTGCCAGCAGTTACTCGAGGGGGGAACTGGATACGCAGTATTTT
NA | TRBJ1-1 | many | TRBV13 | CASSPDPLGGTEAFF | TGTGCCAGCAGCCCGGACCCATTGGGGGGCACTGAAGCTTTCTTT
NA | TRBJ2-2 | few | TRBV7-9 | CASSFVGSSPGELFF | TGTGCCAGCAGCTTTGTCGGGAGTTCTCCCGGGGAGCTGTTTTTT
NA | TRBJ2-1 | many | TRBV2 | CASSAQNEQFF | TGTGCCAGCAGTGCCCAGAATGAGCAGTTCTTC
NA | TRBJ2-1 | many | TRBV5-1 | CASSSQGGGNEQFF | TGCGCCAGCAGCTCCCAGGGGGGCGGAAATGAGCAGTTCTTC
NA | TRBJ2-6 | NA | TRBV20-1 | CSAPRRQPPTGANVLTF | TGCAGTGCTCCACGGCGGCAGCCTCCTACTGGGGCCAACGTCCTGACTTTC
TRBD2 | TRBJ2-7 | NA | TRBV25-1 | CASSEISGSGYEQYF | TGTGCCAGCAGTGAAATCAGCGGGAGCGGGTACGAGCAGTACTTC
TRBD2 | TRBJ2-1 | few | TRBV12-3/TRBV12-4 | CASSLAGTRENEQFF | TGTGCCAGCAGTTTAGCCGGGACTAGAGAGAATGAGCAGTTCTTC
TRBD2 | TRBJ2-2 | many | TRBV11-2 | CASSLEGLGTAGELFF | TGTGCCAGCAGCTTAGAAGGACTAGGAACAGCTGGGGAGCTGTTTTTT
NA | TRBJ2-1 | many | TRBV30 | CAWSEVGAEQFF | TGTGCCTGGAGTGAGGTGGGAGCTGAGCAGTTCTTC
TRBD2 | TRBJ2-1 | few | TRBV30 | CAWNLAGVEQFF | TGTGCCTGGAATCTCGCGGGAGTTGAGCAGTTCTTC
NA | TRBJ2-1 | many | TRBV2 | CASSVRGAPQYNEQFF | TGTGCCAGCAGTGTAAGGGGAGCGCCCCAGTACAATGAGCAGTTCTTC
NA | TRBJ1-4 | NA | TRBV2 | CASLLVTGLKLFF | TGTGCCAGCCTCCTCGTGACAGGATTGAAACTGTTTTTT
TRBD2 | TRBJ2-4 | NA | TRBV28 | CASLRPGGSNIQYF | TGTGCCAGCCTCCGTCCCGGGGGGAGCAACATTCAGTACTTC
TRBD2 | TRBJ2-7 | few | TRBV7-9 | CASSSPTSGSAYEQYF | TGTGCCAGCAGCTCTCCGACTAGCGGGTCCGCCTACGAGCAGTACTTC
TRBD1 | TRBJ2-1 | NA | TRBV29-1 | CSVGQGSGQFF | TGCAGCGTGGGACAGGGGAGTGGGCAGTTCTTC
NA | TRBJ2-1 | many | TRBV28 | CASSFRNEQFF | TGTGCCAGCAGTTTTAGGAATGAGCAGTTCTTC
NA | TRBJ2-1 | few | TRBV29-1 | CSAELAYNEQFF | TGCAGCGCCGAACTCGCTTACAATGAGCAGTTCTTC
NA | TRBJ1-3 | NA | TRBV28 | CASSFLALSSGNTIYF | TGTGCCAGCAGTTTCCTTGCCCTCTCTTCTGGAAACACCATATATTTT
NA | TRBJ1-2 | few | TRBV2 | CASRQRQYRENYGYTF | TGTGCCAGCAGGCAGAGACAGTACAGGGAGAACTATGGCTACACCTTC